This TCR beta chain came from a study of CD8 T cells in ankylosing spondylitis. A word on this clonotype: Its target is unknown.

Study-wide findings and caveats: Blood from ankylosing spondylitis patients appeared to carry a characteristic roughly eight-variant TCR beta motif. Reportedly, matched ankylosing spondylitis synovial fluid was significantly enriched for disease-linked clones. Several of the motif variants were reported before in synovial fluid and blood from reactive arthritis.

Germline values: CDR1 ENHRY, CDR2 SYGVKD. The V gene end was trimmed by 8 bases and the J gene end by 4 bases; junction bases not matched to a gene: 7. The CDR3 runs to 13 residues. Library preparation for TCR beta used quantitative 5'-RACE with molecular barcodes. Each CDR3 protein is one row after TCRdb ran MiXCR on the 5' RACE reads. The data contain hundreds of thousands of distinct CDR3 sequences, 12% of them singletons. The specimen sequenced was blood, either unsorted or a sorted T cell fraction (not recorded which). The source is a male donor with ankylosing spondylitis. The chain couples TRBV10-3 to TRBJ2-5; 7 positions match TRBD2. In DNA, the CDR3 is TGTGCCATCGGTTTGGGGGGGGGAGAGACCCAGTACTTC. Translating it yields CAIGLGGGETQYF.